This passage covers 9 T cell receptor beta chains from one sample sequenced in a study of T cell repertoires in cytomegalovirus infection. MiXCR was run by TCRdb on the reads, yielding one entry per CDR3 protein. In the table there are about 830,000 distinct CDR3 sequences, 30% to 35% of which are singletons. Their antigens are not known. The sample was cultured CD8+ T cells from PBMCs, taken from culture after CMV antigen stimulation. Receptor source: a human donor in good health (CMV status not recorded). Some clones in this sample may be carry-over from other donors' samples.

This clonotype was found many times. This rearrangement joins TRBV7-2 to TRBJ2-5; D is uncertain. The ends were cut back, 5 bases at V and 12 bases at J, with 13 bases in the middle. Germline lookup yields CDR1 SGHTA and CDR2 FQGNSA. The CDR3 extends over 11 amino acids. The CDR3 DNA follows: TGTGCCAGCAGCAGTGGCGCCGACGAGTACTTC. Protein product: CASSSGADEYF.

Regarding this clonotype: Germline is not matched at one junction end, which may reflect a read error. The J gene is TRBJ2-1, the V gene TRBV4-1; TRBD2 aligns across 13 bases. The CDR3 contains 21 residues. CDR1 MGHRA and CDR2 YSYEKL come from the germline V gene. The CDR3 nucleotides read TGTGCCAGCAGCCAAAAAGCCCGACTAGCGGGGGGTCAGAGCTCCTACAATGAGCAGTTCTTC. This encodes CASSQKARLAGGQSSYNEQFF.

This clonotype was observed a handful of times. The chain is built from TRBV3-1 and TRBJ2-2, with TRBD1 matching over 7 bases. V was pared by 6 bases and J by 7 bases, with 8 bases of the junction left unmatched. Per the germline V gene, CDR1 is LGHDT and CDR2 is YNNKEL (reference sequence). This CDR3 comprises 14 residues. CDR3 DNA: TGTGCCAGCAGAATCGACAGGGTTGGCGGGGAGCTGTTTTTT. Encoded protein: CASRIDRVGGELFF.

This clonotype has at least ten counts. The chain links TRBV7-8 to TRBJ2-7, with D hard to call. The germline V gene encodes CDR1 SGHVS and CDR2 FQNEAQ. V was cut by 5 bases and J by 3 bases, with 14 bases left in between. The CDR3 is made up of 14 amino acids. In DNA, the CDR3 is TGTGCCAGCAGCCCCGAATCCGCCTTCTACGAGCAGTACTTC. This codes for CASSPESAFYEQYF. The full variable domain, in which reference TRBV7-8 and TRBJ2-7 provide the parts outside the CDR3, is GAGVSQSPRYKVAKRGQDVALRCDPISGHVSLFWYQQALGQGPEFLTYFQNEAQLDKSGLPSDRFFAERPEGSVSTLKIQRTQQEDSAVYLCASSPESAFYEQYFGPGTRLTVT.

V is TRBV6-5 and J is TRBJ2-5; the D is unclear. Deletions cut 2 bases from V and 5 bases from J, with 9 bases between. This CDR3 comprises 13 residues. Per germline, CDR1 MNHEY and CDR2 SVGAGI. CDR3 sequence reads: CASSYGVGETQYF. The DNA of the CDR3 is TGTGCCAGCAGTTACGGGGTCGGGGAGACCCAGTACTTC.

This clonotype was counted a few times. The V gene is TRBV12-3 or TRBV12-4, the J gene TRBJ2-7; D is undetermined. Deletions cut 0 bases from V and 4 bases from J, with 7 bases between. The CDR3 spans 13 residues. CDR3 coding DNA: TGTGCCAGCAGTTTAGCGTCGGTTTACGAGCAGTACTTC. Translated: CASSLASVYEQYF.

This clonotype was detected a few times. The chain employs TRBV7-6 and TRBJ2-3; 8 nucleotides line up with TRBD1. Per germline, CDR1 SGHVS and CDR2 FNYEAQ. The junction had 3 bases not matched to a gene; V was cut back by 7 bases and J by 6 bases. There are 12 residues in the CDR3. Here the CDR3 reads CASITGGDTQYF. For the CDR3, the DNA is TGTGCCAGCATTACAGGGGGTGATACGCAGTATTTT. Combining the CDR3 with reference TRBV7-6 and TRBJ2-3 gives the whole variable domain GAGVSQSPRYKVTKRGQDVALRCDPISGHVSLYWYRQALGQGPEFLTYFNYEAQQDKSGLPNDRFSAERPEGSISTLTIQRTEQRDSAMYRCASITGGDTQYFGPGTRLTVL.

This chain connects TRBV7-6 to TRBJ2-3; 8 bases fit TRBD2. The CDR3 has 15 amino acids. After removal of 4 bases from V and 1 base from J, the junction contained 4 bases not matched to a gene. CDR1 and CDR2 from the germline V gene are SGHVS and FNYEAQ. CDR3 coding DNA: TGTGCCAGCAGCTCTTTCGGGGGGGGCACAGATACGCAGTATTTT. Protein: CASSSFGGGTDTQYF.

The chain links TRBV7-6 to TRBJ1-4; D is unclear. Trimming left V 5 bases short and J 11 bases short, with 21 bases between. CDR3 length: 15 amino acids. The germline V gene encodes CDR1 SGHVS and CDR2 FNYEAQ. The CDR3 region is CASSTFITPTGKLFF. The CDR3 region has the DNA TGTGCCAGCAGCACTTTTATTACCCCGACGGGGAAACTGTTTTTT.